This TCR beta chain comes out of a study of shared clonotypes between healthy human individuals. Study-level background: Three plates each covered CD4 naive and memory; CD8 naive two, CD8 memory one.

Study results and limitations: Sampling covered blood only; tissue repertoires likely differ. Generally, naive subsets came out with larger estimated richness than memory subsets.

In the authors' workflow: Filtering differed, since immunoSEQ gave only junction sequences and no quality scores. Using immunoSEQ multiplex PCR, the repertoire was profiled, and TCRdb retains in-frame clones only, with some absent. V and J calls plus clone size are reproduced from that table; the DNA served to infer D and trimming. The sample shows about 1,500,000 clones, 96% of them seen only once. With regard to this clone: Its antigen remains unknown.

The germline V gene encodes CDR1 MGHDK and CDR2 SYGVNS. The CDR3 runs 15 residues. J gave up 3 bases and V 3 bases, and 3 bases lay outside the gene matches. Material for sequencing was naive CD4+ T cells sorted from blood. Subset specified: CD45RA+ positively selected. The sequence came from a man aged 25 to 40 in good health. This sequence joins TRBV25-1 and TRBJ2-1; 9 nucleotides agree with TRBD2. CDR3 nucleotide sequence: TGTGCCAGCAGTGATCCTAGCGGGGTCTACAATGAGCAGTTCTTC. It specifies CASSDPSGVYNEQFF.